Presented here are 5 T cell receptor beta chains from one specimen sequenced in a study of shared clonotypes between healthy human individuals. Clones were read by immunoSEQ multiplex PCR, and TCRdb kept only the in-frame ones, dropping some. The table has around 1 million clones, around 80% seen once. Sequencing was done on a sample of memory CD4+ T cells sorted from blood. The subset is: CD45RA-negative fraction. These receptors came from a man in his late teens or twenties in good health.

Comment on this clone: It may be a read error: a sequence one base away is much more abundant. The chain recombines TRBV6-5 with TRBJ2-2, with TRBD1 identical over 8 bases. The CDR3 is 15 amino acids. Germline CDR1 and CDR2: MNHEY and SVGAGI. The junction had 4 bases not matched to a gene; V was cut back by 6 bases and J by 1 base. The CDR3 loop is CASSPGTGNTGELFF. The CDR3 nucleotides are TGTGCCAGCAGCCCCGGGACAGGGAACACCGGGGAGCTGTTTTTT.

The chain carries TRBV5-1 and TRBJ2-7, with TRBD2 matching 13 bases. CDR3 length: 16 residues. With V trimmed by 4 bases and J by 2 bases, 6 bases remained unmatched. CDR1 and CDR2 (germline): SGHRS, YFSETQ. DNA of the CDR3: TGCGCCAGCAGCCCGGGACTAGCGGGATCCGCCTACGAGCAGTACTTC. The encoded protein is CASSPGLAGSAYEQYF.

For the CDR3, the DNA is TGTGCCATCAGTGAGGCCACAGGGAACTACAATGAGCAGTTCTTC. Translation gives CAISEATGNYNEQFF. The rearrangement uses TRBV10-3 and TRBJ2-1; D is possibly TRBD1 (6 bases). V lost 2 bases and J 3 bases, leaving 11 bases between the germline ends. The CDR3 is 15 residues long. Per germline, CDR1 ENHRY and CDR2 SYGVKD.

V gene TRBV5-1 combines with J gene TRBJ2-3; tentatively, D is TRBD1 (6 bases). Trimming shortened V by 5 bases and J by 2 bases, and 9 bases separated the two germline ends. The germline V gene has CDR1 SGHRS and CDR2 YFSETQ. CDR3 length: 13 amino acids. The chain's CDR3 is CASRGHLTDTQYF. CDR3 nucleotides: TGCGCCAGCAGGGGACACCTCACAGATACGCAGTATTTT. The full variable domain, its missing parts supplied by reference TRBV5-1 and TRBJ2-3, is KAGVTQTPRYLIKTRGQQVTLSCSPISGHRSVSWYQQTPGQGLQFLFEYFSETQRNKGNFPGRFSGRQFSNSRSEMNVSTLELGDSALYLCASRGHLTDTQYFGPGTRLTVL.

This sequence joins TRBV9 and TRBJ1-1; no definite D call. The CDR3 has 13 residues. Germline CDR1 SGDLS, CDR2 YYNGEE. V was shortened by 0 bases and J by 10 bases, with 13 bases between the two germline ends. The CDR3: CASSVDPGEGAFF. Here the CDR3 DNA reads TGTGCCAGCAGCGTAGACCCGGGTGAGGGAGCTTTCTTT.